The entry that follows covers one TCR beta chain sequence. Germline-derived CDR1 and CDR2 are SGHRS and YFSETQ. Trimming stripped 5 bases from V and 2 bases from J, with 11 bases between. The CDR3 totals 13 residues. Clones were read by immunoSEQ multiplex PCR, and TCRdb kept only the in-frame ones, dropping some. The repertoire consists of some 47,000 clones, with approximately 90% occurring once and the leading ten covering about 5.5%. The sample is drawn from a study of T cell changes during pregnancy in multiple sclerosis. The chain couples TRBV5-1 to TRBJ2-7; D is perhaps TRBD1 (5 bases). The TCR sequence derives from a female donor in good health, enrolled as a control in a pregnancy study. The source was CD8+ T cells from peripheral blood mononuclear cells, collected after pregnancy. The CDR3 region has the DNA TGCGCCAGCAGACAACAGGACCCCTACGAGCAGTACTTC. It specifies CASRQQDPYEQYF.